The 13 T cell receptor beta chains below come from one sample, sequenced in a study of CD8+ T cells in alopecia areata. As to treatment: oral pan-JAK inhibitor, 5-10 mg twice daily. Extracted RNA was reverse transcribed into cDNA, the sequencing template. Profiling relied on immunoSEQ multiplex PCR, and the TCRdb table lists in-frame clones only, not all of them. The table shows about 200,000 clones, with around 56% occurring only once. Sequencing used CD4+ T cells sorted from blood, obtained at week 4, from a patient treated with tofacitinib. Every receptor here comes from a human donor with alopecia areata.

This clone appeared once. This chain connects TRBV7-8 to TRBJ2-7; tentative D call: TRBD1 (5 bases). Germline values: CDR1 SGHVS, CDR2 FQNEAQ. The ends were cut back, 3 bases at V and 7 bases at J, with 10 bases in the middle. This CDR3 contains 12 residues. The chain's CDR3 is CASSFQGDEQYF. As DNA, the CDR3 is TGTGCCAGCAGCTTCCAGGGTGATGAGCAGTACTTC.

The J gene is TRBJ2-7, the V gene TRBV2; D ambiguous. The CDR3 is 15 amino acids. CDR1 and CDR2 from the germline V gene are SNHLY and FYNNEI. Trimming removed 7 bases from V and 0 bases from J, with 16 bases in between. In nucleotides, the CDR3 is TGTGCCAGCATAGGTTATGCATGGAACTCCTACGAGCAGTACTTC. Translating gives CASIGYAWNSYEQYF. The complete variable domain, with remaining parts taken from reference TRBV2 and TRBJ2-7, reads EPEVTQTPSHQVTQMGQEVILRCVPISNHLYFYWYRQILGQKVEFLVSFYNNEISEKSEIFDDQFSVERPDGSNFTLKIRSTKLEDSAMYFCASIGYAWNSYEQYFGPGTRLTVT.

This chain links TRBV9 with TRBJ2-5; 12 bases are shared with TRBD2. This CDR3 comprises 16 residues. In germline, CDR1 is SGDLS, CDR2 YYNGEE. V lost 2 bases, J lost 1 base, and 3 bases stayed unmatched. The DNA for the CDR3 is TGTGCCAGCAGCGTTCTACTAGCGGGGGGCCAAGAGACCCAGTACTTC. It encodes CASSVLLAGGQETQYF.

This chain connects TRBV14 to TRBJ1-2, with D maybe TRBD1 (5 bases). V was cut by 4 bases and J by 4 bases, with 13 bases left in between. From germline, CDR1 is SGHDN and CDR2 FVKESK. The CDR3 consists of 14 residues. The CDR3 loop is CASSRRTGGYGYTF. The CDR3 nucleotides are TGTGCCAGCAGCCGGAGGACCGGGGGCTATGGCTACACCTTC.

This chain connects TRBV6-6 to TRBJ2-7, with D possibly TRBD1 on 5 matching bases. The V end was cut by 6 bases, the J end by 3 bases, with 12 bases between. This CDR3 has 13 amino acids. Germline lookup yields CDR1 MNHNY and CDR2 SVGAGI (reference sequence). The DNA of the CDR3 is TGTGCCAGCAGCCGCCAGCAGGGCTACGAGCAGTACTTC. Translated: CASSRQQGYEQYF.

The chain combines TRBV5-1 with TRBJ1-2, with TRBD1 matching 10 bases. Per germline, CDR1 SGHRS and CDR2 YFSETQ. The CDR3 has 14 amino acids. The V segment lost 3 bases and the J segment 12 bases; nucleotides outside the gene matches: 11. In nucleotides, the CDR3 is TGCGCCAGCAGCTCTGCACTCGGGACAGGGGTTAACACCTTC. Its protein is CASSSALGTGVNTF.

This clone was picked up a small number of times. This chain joins TRBV19 and TRBJ2-1, with 7 bases matching TRBD2. Looked up from germline, CDR1 is LNHDA and CDR2 is SQIVND (reference sequence). J was trimmed by 2 bases and V by 1 base; bases with no gene match: 5. This CDR3 has 16 amino acids. The CDR3 bases are TGTGCCAGTAGTATAGCTGGGACTATCCCCTACAATGAGCAGTTCTTC. Protein product: CASSIAGTIPYNEQFF.

This clone was seen a few times. This rearrangement joins TRBV28 to TRBJ2-3; 9 nucleotides align to TRBD2. The CDR3 contains 15 residues. Germline-derived CDR1 and CDR2 are MDHEN and SYDVKM. Trimming cost V 6 bases and J 4 bases; bases outside gene matches: 8. For the CDR3, the DNA is TGTGCCAGCAGAAGAAGCGGGGGGTTCGCAGATACGCAGTATTTT. Residues: CASRRSGGFADTQYF.

This chain links TRBV30 with TRBJ1-5; D is undetermined. The CDR3 is 15 amino acids. Germline V gene lookup returns CDR1 GTSNPN and CDR2 SVGIG (reference sequence). V shed 4 bases and J shed 1 base, with 14 bases lying between them. CDR3 amino acids: CAWTYTGRSNQPQHF. CDR3 DNA sequence: TGTGCCTGGACCTACACCGGACGGAGCAATCAGCCCCAGCATTTT.

V gene TRBV5-1 combines with J gene TRBJ2-1, with D hard to call. Trimming pared 4 bases from V and 7 bases from J, leaving 9 bases between. CDR1 is SGHRS, CDR2 YFSETQ, per germline. The CDR3 spans 12 residues. The CDR3, as DNA: TGCGCCAGCAGCCAGGAACAGAATGAGCAGTTCTTC. This codes for CASSQEQNEQFF.

This clone has a handful of counts. The chain uses TRBV28 and TRBJ1-4, with no clear D. CDR3 length equals 13 residues. Germline V gives CDR1 MDHEN, CDR2 SYDVKM. V shed 6 bases and J shed 14 bases, with 19 bases lying between them. CDR3 in DNA: TGTGCCAGCAGCCTCCCCGTCCCCGGCCACCTGTTTTTT. Protein product: CASSLPVPGHLFF.

A few counts support this clone. The chain employs TRBV29-1 and TRBJ1-1, with 10 nucleotides matching TRBD1. V lost 7 bases to trimming and J lost 5 bases; unmatched junction nucleotides: 7. This CDR3 contains 13 residues. Germline lookup yields CDR1 SQVTM and CDR2 ANQGSEA. The CDR3 nucleotides are TGCAGCGGGCAGGGACAGGGGACGACTGAAGCTTTCTTT. This encodes CSGQGQGTTEAFF.

This clone was picked up a small number of times. The rearrangement joins TRBV7-2 to TRBJ2-6; D is unresolved. The CDR3 has 15 residues. The germline gives CDR1 SGHTA, CDR2 FQGNSA. V was trimmed by 4 bases and J by 0 bases, leaving 7 bases between them. In DNA form, the CDR3 reads TGTGCCAGCAGCTCTGGATCCTCTGGGGCCAACGTCCTGACTTTC. This sequence encodes CASSSGSSGANVLTF.